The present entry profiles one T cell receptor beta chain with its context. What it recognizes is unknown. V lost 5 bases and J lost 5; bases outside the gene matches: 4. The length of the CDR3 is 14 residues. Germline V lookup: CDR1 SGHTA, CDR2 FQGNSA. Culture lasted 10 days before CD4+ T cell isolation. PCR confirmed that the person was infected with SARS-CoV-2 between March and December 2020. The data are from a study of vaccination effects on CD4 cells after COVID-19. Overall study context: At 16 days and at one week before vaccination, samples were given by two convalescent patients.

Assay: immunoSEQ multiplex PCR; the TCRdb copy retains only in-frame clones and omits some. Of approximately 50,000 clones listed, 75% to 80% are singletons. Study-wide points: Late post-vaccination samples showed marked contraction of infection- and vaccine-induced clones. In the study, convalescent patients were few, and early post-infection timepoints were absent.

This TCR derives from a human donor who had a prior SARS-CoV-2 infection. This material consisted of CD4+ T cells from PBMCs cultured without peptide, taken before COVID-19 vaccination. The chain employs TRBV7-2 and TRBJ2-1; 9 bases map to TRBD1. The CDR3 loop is CASSPTGGDNEQFF. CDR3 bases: TGTGCCAGCAGCCCGACAGGGGGTGACAATGAGCAGTTCTTC.